One and the same sample provided the 30 T cell receptor beta chains below, sequenced in a study of graft-versus-host responses after intestinal transplantation. Their recognized antigens are unknown. Method: immunoSEQ multiplex PCR; TCRdb's copy keeps in-frame clones and lacks some. The table includes more than 80,000 clones, about 85% detected once. The source material was unstimulated CD4+ T cells sorted from spleen or lymph node cells, sampled before transplant. These receptors were taken from a human donor who was the organ donor for an intestinal transplant.

J is TRBJ1-4 and V is TRBV10-2; D possibly corresponds to TRBD1 (6 bases). The length of the CDR3 is 16 residues. Germline loops: CDR1 WSHSY, CDR2 SAAADI. The ends were cut back, 4 bases at V and 1 base at J, with 13 bases in the middle. The CDR3 here is CASSAALRGTNEKLFF. The CDR3 DNA follows: TGCGCCAGCAGTGCCGCCCTCAGGGGAACTAATGAAAAACTGTTTTTT.

The genes are TRBV18 and TRBJ1-1, with a tentative D call TRBD1 (5 bases). Germline V gene lookup returns CDR1 KGHSH and CDR2 LQKENI. Between the trimmed V and J ends, which lost 8 bases and 3 bases, there was a span of 16 bases. This CDR3 comprises 14 residues. For the CDR3, the DNA is TGTGCCAGCGACAAAGGGGTCAGGGACACTGAAGCTTTCTTT. Amino acids: CASDKGVRDTEAFF.

The CDR3 loop reads CASSQKTGREAFF. In DNA form, the CDR3 reads TGTGCCAGCAGTCAAAAAACAGGGAGGGAGGCTTTCTTT. The genes are TRBV2 and TRBJ1-1, with D perhaps TRBD1 (6 bases). CDR3 length equals 13 residues. V lost 5 bases, J lost 11 bases, and 18 bases lay in between. The V gene's germline CDR1 is SNHLY and CDR2 FYNNEI.

The J gene is TRBJ2-3, the V gene TRBV10-3; 9 bases align to TRBD2. The CDR3 covers 15 residues. V lost 0 bases and J lost 4; bases outside the gene matches: 2. Germline loops: CDR1 ENHRY, CDR2 SYGVKD. CDR3 amino acids: CAISESSGGPDTQYF. DNA for the CDR3: TGTGCCATCAGTGAGTCTAGCGGGGGCCCAGATACGCAGTATTTT.

This chain's CDR3 is CASSQRQGTPYGYTF. As DNA, the CDR3 is TGCGCCAGCAGCCAACGACAGGGCACTCCCTATGGCTACACCTTC. The rearrangement links TRBV4-1 to TRBJ1-2; 7 bases are shared with TRBD1. The germline CDR1 and CDR2 sequences are MGHRA and YSYEKL. J was trimmed by 4 bases and V by 2 bases; bases with no gene match: 7. CDR3 length: 15 residues.

V usage is TRBV11-3 and J usage is TRBJ1-1; D is undetermined. Trimming took off 5 bases at V and 0 bases at J, with 13 bases between the two ends. The CDR3 spans 15 residues. Germline V lookup: CDR1 SGHNT, CDR2 YENEEA. The CDR3 loop reads CASSTEGDLNTEAFF. As DNA, the CDR3 is TGTGCCAGCAGCACTGAGGGCGATTTGAACACTGAAGCTTTCTTT. Supplemented by reference TRBV11-3 and TRBJ1-1, the full variable domain reads EAGVVQSPRYKIIEKKQPVAFWCNPISGHNTLYWYLQNLGQGPELLIRYENEEAVDDSQLPKDRFSAERLKGVDSTLKIQPAELGDSAVYLCASSTEGDLNTEAFFGQGTRLTVV.

CDR3 protein: CASSPTPPGAGANVLTF. In DNA form, the CDR3 reads TGTGCCAGCTCGCCTACGCCTCCAGGGGCTGGGGCCAACGTCCTGACTTTC. This chain connects TRBV18 to TRBJ2-6; D is possibly TRBD1 (6 bases). This CDR3 contains 17 residues. Germline lookup yields CDR1 KGHSH and CDR2 LQKENI. V was trimmed by 6 bases and J by 2 bases, leaving 17 bases between them. Full variable domain (remainder filled in from reference TRBV18 and TRBJ2-6): NAGVMQNPRHLVRRRGQEARLRCSPMKGHSHVYWYRQLPEEGLKFMVYLQKENIIDESGMPKERFSAEFPKEGPSILRIQQVVRGDSAAYFCASSPTPPGAGANVLTFGAGSRLTVL.

The rearrangement uses TRBV9 and TRBJ2-3, with 10 bases identical to TRBD1. V lost 1 base and J lost 11; bases outside the gene matches: 4. This CDR3 is 13 amino acids long. CDR1 and CDR2 (germline): SGDLS, YYNGEE. CDR3 nucleotides: TGTGCCAGCAGCGTACAATGGGACAGGGGGCAGTATTTT. This sequence encodes CASSVQWDRGQYF.

The V call is TRBV7-2, the J call TRBJ2-1, with D maybe TRBD2 (5 bases). Trimming left V 5 bases short and J 9 bases short, with 17 bases between. Germline values: CDR1 SGHTA, CDR2 FQGNSA. The CDR3 runs to 14 residues. The CDR3 region has the DNA TGTGCCAGCAGCCCCACTAGGGCCCTGGGTGAGCAGTTCTTC. This gives the protein CASSPTRALGEQFF.

This clone occurred once. The chain uses TRBV28 and TRBJ2-3, with D maybe TRBD2 (5 bases). The CDR3 sequence is 14 residues long. The germline V gene has CDR1 MDHEN and CDR2 SYDVKM. Trimming removed 6 bases from V and 10 bases from J, with 20 bases in between. CDR3 loop: CASRPGSWARAQYF. CDR3 nucleotide sequence: TGTGCCAGCAGGCCGGGTAGCTGGGCGCGGGCGCAGTATTTT. Full variable domain (remainder filled in from reference TRBV28 and TRBJ2-3): DVKVTQSSRYLVKRTGEKVFLECVQDMDHENMFWYRQDPGLGLRLIYFSYDVKMKEKGDIPEGYSVSREKKERFSLILESASTNQTSMYLCASRPGSWARAQYFGPGTRLTVL.

This clone has only one observation. The V and J genes are TRBV27 and TRBJ1-1; 8 bases agree with TRBD1. Germline lookup yields CDR1 MNHEY and CDR2 SMNVEV (reference sequence). The CDR3 runs to 16 residues. The junction had 12 bases not matched to a gene; V was cut back by 5 bases and J by 4 bases. The CDR3, as DNA: TGTGCCAGCAGTCCCCGGACAGGGCGGCCGGGCACTGAAGCTTTCTTT. It translates to CASSPRTGRPGTEAFF.

The V call is TRBV11-2, the J call TRBJ2-3; the match to TRBD1 covers 7 bases. Germline V gives CDR1 SGHAT, CDR2 FQNNGV. V gave up 5 bases and J gave up 2 bases; unmatched junction bases: 4. CDR3 length: 14 amino acids. In nucleotides, the CDR3 is TGTGCCAGCAGCCCCGGGACAGTCACAGATACGCAGTATTTT. Its translation: CASSPGTVTDTQYF. The variable domain in full, with the rest retrieved from reference TRBV11-2 and TRBJ2-3, is EAGVAQSPRYKIIEKRQSVAFWCNPISGHATLYWYQQILGQGPKLLIQFQNNGVVDDSQLPKDRFSAERLKGVDSTLKIQPAKLEDSAVYLCASSPGTVTDTQYFGPGTRLTVL.

The rearrangement links TRBV27 to TRBJ1-2; perhaps TRBD1 as D (5 bases). V lost 0 bases and J lost 4, with 24 bases in between. Per the germline V gene, CDR1 is MNHEY and CDR2 is SMNVEV (reference sequence). There are 19 residues in the CDR3. The CDR3 sequence is CASSLSGVGRGRPFYGYTF. CDR3 bases: TGTGCCAGCAGTTTATCGGGTGTGGGTCGGGGGAGGCCCTTCTATGGCTACACCTTC.

This chain uses TRBV6-5 with TRBJ1-1; maybe TRBD1 (6 bases). V dropped 7 bases and J dropped 4 bases, with 19 bases sitting between them. The CDR3 length is 15 residues. Germline V gives CDR1 MNHEY, CDR2 SVGAGI. The CDR3 is CASTRTVDDATEAFF. CDR3 coding DNA: TGTGCCAGCACCCGGACAGTGGACGATGCCACTGAAGCTTTCTTT.

The V and J genes are TRBV5-4 and TRBJ2-3, with a possible D match to TRBD2 (6 bases). The germline V gene encodes CDR1 SGHNT and CDR2 YYREEE (reference sequence). Trimming removed 3 bases from V and 2 bases from J, with 13 bases in between. The CDR3 extends over 15 amino acids. CDR3 sequence reads: CASSSGTSITDTQYF. The CDR3 nucleotides read TGTGCCAGCAGCTCCGGGACTTCGATCACAGATACGCAGTATTTT.

This sequence joins TRBV28 and TRBJ1-1; 7 bases are shared with TRBD1. CDR3 length equals 14 residues. V lost 4 bases and J lost 5; bases outside the gene matches: 7. Germline V gives CDR1 MDHEN, CDR2 SYDVKM. The CDR3 DNA reads TGTGCCAGCAGTTATGGGACAGCGAGGACTGAAGCTTTCTTT. Its protein is CASSYGTARTEAFF.

The J gene is TRBJ2-3, the V gene TRBV19; 8 positions agree with TRBD2. CDR1 LNHDA and CDR2 SQIVND come from the germline V gene (reference sequence). The CDR3 is 15 amino acids. Unmatched junction bases numbered 12, after V lost 7 bases and J lost 6 bases. For the CDR3, the DNA is TGTGCCAGTACCCATGTTCACGGGGGGGCGGATACGCAGTATTTT. This translates into CASTHVHGGADTQYF.

This rearrangement joins TRBV2 to TRBJ1-3; TRBD1 matches 10 bases. This CDR3 has 12 amino acids. Unmatched junction bases numbered 4, after V lost 9 bases and J lost 8 bases. CDR1 is SNHLY and CDR2 is FYNNEI in the germline V gene. The CDR3 DNA reads TGTGCCAGTCAGACAGGGGGCGACACCATATATTTT. It translates to CASQTGGDTIYF.

Here the CDR3 reads CASSQDRREDSDEQFF. CDR3 DNA sequence: TGTGCCAGCAGCCAAGATCGGCGGGAGGATAGCGATGAGCAGTTCTTC. This chain joins TRBV4-2 and TRBJ2-1; 8 bases match TRBD2. The CDR3 sequence is 16 residues long. Germline V lookup: CDR1 LGHNA, CDR2 YNFKEQ. V was clipped by 0 bases and J by 8 bases; unmatched bases: 9.

This chain uses TRBV11-3 with TRBJ1-3, with 8 bases aligning to TRBD1. Germline V CDR1 and CDR2: SGHNT, YENEEA. This CDR3 contains 13 residues. V lost 4 bases and J lost 8; bases outside the gene matches: 4. The CDR3 spells CASSSDREDTIYF. CDR3 sequence (DNA): TGTGCCAGCAGCTCGGACAGGGAGGACACCATATATTTT.

The chain employs TRBV28 and TRBJ1-1; D may be TRBD1 (6 bases). V lost 3 bases, J lost 1 base, and 12 bases lay in between. Germline CDR1 MDHEN, CDR2 SYDVKM. The CDR3 loop spans 15 amino acids. CDR3 nucleotides: TGTGCCAGCAGTTTGTTGAACAGGGCGAACACTGAAGCTTTCTTT. Its protein is CASSLLNRANTEAFF.

V and J are TRBV27 and TRBJ1-2; no reliable D call. Trimming removed 0 bases from V and 6 bases from J, with 8 bases in between. Germline CDR1 is MNHEY and CDR2 is SMNVEV (reference sequence). The CDR3 length is 13 residues. The CDR3 bases are TGTGCCAGCAGTTTATCGTTTTCCAATGGCTACACCTTC. Protein: CASSLSFSNGYTF.

This chain links TRBV9 with TRBJ2-3, with TRBD2 identical over 9 bases. The CDR3 spans 16 residues. Trimming cost V 0 bases and J 5 bases; bases outside gene matches: 7. Germline V lookup: CDR1 SGDLS, CDR2 YYNGEE. CDR3 in amino acids: CASSVVAGGPGDTQYF. DNA for the CDR3: TGTGCCAGCAGCGTAGTTGCGGGGGGGCCGGGAGATACGCAGTATTTT.

The table lists this clone with a count of one. This sequence joins TRBV6-5 and TRBJ1-5; the match to TRBD1 covers 7 bases. Unmatched junction bases numbered 4, after V lost 5 bases and J lost 3 bases. CDR3 length: 14 residues. Germline V gene sequence: CDR1 MNHEY, CDR2 SVGAGI. CDR3 DNA: TGTGCCAGCAGTGAGGGGGCGCTCAATCAGCCCCAGCATTTT. Amino acids: CASSEGALNQPQHF.

The chain employs TRBV9 and TRBJ1-2; a possible D gene is TRBD1 (5 bases). The CDR3 consists of 14 residues. CDR1 SGDLS and CDR2 YYNGEE come from the germline V gene. V was cut by 3 bases and J by 5 bases, with 14 bases left in between. DNA for the CDR3: TGTGCCAGCAGCGCCCAACAGCGGGGGTATGGCTACACCTTC. Amino acids: CASSAQQRGYGYTF.

This CDR3 reads CASNLLRTAYGYTF. The CDR3 DNA reads TGCGCCAGCAACCTGCTTCGGACAGCCTATGGCTACACCTTC. This rearrangement joins TRBV23-1 to TRBJ1-2, with D possibly being TRBD1 (6 bases). TRBV23-1 is identified as an open reading frame with a role that is uncertain. Trimming removed 7 bases from V and 4 bases from J, with 16 bases in between. This CDR3 comprises 14 residues.

The chain links TRBV6-5 to TRBJ2-7, with 9 bases identical to TRBD2. Germline V gives CDR1 MNHEY, CDR2 SVGAGI. After removal of 6 bases from V and 6 bases from J, the junction contained 12 bases not matched to a gene. CDR3 length equals 15 residues. The CDR3 sequence is CASRGGTSSFFEQYF. The CDR3, as DNA: TGTGCCAGCAGAGGAGGGACTAGCTCCTTCTTCGAGCAGTACTTC.

This clone was counted between two and nine times. The CDR3 here is CASSERVQPQHF. CDR3 DNA sequence: TGTGCCAGCAGTGAACGGGTTCAGCCCCAGCATTTT. The rearrangement links TRBV6-1 to TRBJ1-5, with D unclear. The CDR3 is made up of 12 amino acids. Trimming left V 2 bases short and J 6 bases short, with 5 bases between. Germline-derived CDR1 and CDR2 are MNHNS and SASEGT.

The chain carries TRBV5-4 and TRBJ1-6, with 9 bases lining up with TRBD1. V lost 5 bases, J lost 9 bases, and 3 bases stayed unmatched. Germline V gene lookup returns CDR1 SGHNT and CDR2 YYREEE (reference sequence). The CDR3 length is 13 residues. In DNA, the CDR3 is TGTGCCAGCAGGGACAGGGGCATTTCACCCCTCCACTTT. This translates into CASRDRGISPLHF.

This chain links TRBV7-9 with TRBJ2-6; D uncertain. Germline loops: CDR1 SEHNR, CDR2 FQNEAQ (reference sequence). The CDR3 contains 16 residues. Trimming took off 6 bases at V and 0 bases at J, with 12 bases between the two ends. The CDR3 DNA reads TGTGCCAGCAGGAGGTCAACTAACTCTGGGGCCAACGTCCTGACTTTC. This translates into CASRRSTNSGANVLTF. Using reference TRBV7-9 and TRBJ2-6 for the parts outside the CDR3, the full variable domain is DTGVSQNPRHKITKRGQNVTFRCDPISEHNRLYWYRQTLGQGPEFLTYFQNEAQLEKSRLLSDRFSAERPKGSFSTLEIQRTEQGDSAMYLCASRRSTNSGANVLTFGAGSRLTVL.